The clone carrying this T cell receptor (beta chain) was detected only a few times. Authors' processing steps: It was from reference gene primer amplification that nucleated cell counts were estimated. Here immunoSEQ multiplex PCR was the method, and the copy in TCRdb shows in-frame clones only, minus some. From that table come the V and J calls and clone size; the DNA was used to work out D and trimming. The table has roughly 88,000 clones, around 75% seen once. These data come from a study of blood T cell repertoires in COVID-19. Overall study context: The study drew acute and convalescent COVID-19 samples from the United States, Italy and Spain. T cells, B-cell-depleted T cells, or PBMCs provided the cDNA or gDNA that served as material.

The CDR3 runs 15 residues. Trimming shortened V by 0 bases and J by 2 bases, and 10 bases separated the two germline ends. CDR1 and CDR2 from the germline V gene are MGHRA and YSYEKL. This rearrangement joins TRBV4-1 to TRBJ1-1; no firm D call. Sample: peripheral blood. This clonotype was obtained from an elderly woman with active or convalescent COVID-19. The CDR3 DNA reads TGCGCCAGCAGCCAAGATACTCCTCCTAACACTGAAGCTTTCTTT. Encoded protein: CASSQDTPPNTEAFF.